A single sample gave rise to the 12 T cell receptor beta chains below, sequenced in a study of radiation and T cells in renal cell carcinoma. Here immunoSEQ multiplex PCR was the method, and the copy in TCRdb shows in-frame clones only, minus some. The sample shows about 130,000 clones, nearly 90% of them seen only once. Noted time point: baseline pretreatment blood. This sample's treatment: 15 Gy SBRT to primary tumor, nephrectomy 4 weeks later. Sequencing used blood, obtained from a patient whose treatment included radiotherapy and nephrectomy. The origin of the receptors is a woman aged 50 to 60 with renal cell carcinoma.

The rearrangement joins TRBV4-1 to TRBJ1-1; D ambiguous. Trimming removed 1 base from V and 11 bases from J, with 14 bases in between. This CDR3 has 13 amino acids. Germline values: CDR1 MGHRA, CDR2 YSYEKL. In DNA form, the CDR3 reads TGCGCCAGCAGCCAAGTATCGATCCTGGAGGCTTTCTTT. Translation: CASSQVSILEAFF.

The chain couples TRBV14 to TRBJ2-2; D uncertain. This CDR3 contains 13 residues. Germline V gives CDR1 SGHDN, CDR2 FVKESK. Trimming left V 2 bases short and J 7 bases short, with 8 bases between. CDR3 region: CASSQFLGGELFF. The CDR3 DNA reads TGTGCCAGCAGCCAATTCCTGGGCGGGGAGCTGTTTTTT.

V and J are TRBV4-1 and TRBJ1-1, with D possibly being TRBD1 (6 bases). The germline V gene has CDR1 MGHRA and CDR2 YSYEKL. V was pared by 1 base and J by 1 base, with 7 bases between. The length of the CDR3 is 14 residues. The CDR3 sequence is CASSQGDTNTEAFF. The CDR3 DNA reads as TGCGCCAGCAGCCAAGGGGACACGAACACTGAAGCTTTCTTT.

The rearrangement joins TRBV6-1 to TRBJ2-5; 9 bases map to TRBD1. The CDR3 is made up of 15 amino acids. The J segment lost 4 bases and the V segment lost 3 bases, leaving 6 bases of the junction unmatched. The V gene's germline CDR1 is MNHNS and CDR2 SASEGT. CDR3 protein: CASSEGTGSSETQYF. CDR3 sequence (DNA): TGTGCCAGCAGTGAGGGGACAGGGTCTTCAGAGACCCAGTACTTC.

The table lists this clone with a few counts. The CDR3 DNA is TGTGCCAGCTCACGGGACAGCTCTGGAAACACCATATATTTT. This sequence encodes CASSRDSSGNTIYF. This chain uses TRBV18 with TRBJ1-3; 7 bases are shared with TRBD1. Unmatched junction bases numbered 0, after V lost 4 bases and J lost 0 bases. Germline CDR1 reads KGHSH; CDR2 reads LQKENI. CDR3 length: 14 amino acids.

In its sample, this clone was seen a few times. The V and J genes are TRBV30 and TRBJ2-6, with D perhaps TRBD2 (5 bases). The CDR3 sequence is 15 residues long. V lost 4 bases and J 0 bases, leaving 10 bases between the germline ends. Per germline, CDR1 GTSNPN and CDR2 SVGIG (reference sequence). Here the CDR3 DNA reads TGTGCCTGGAACGGAGGAAGCTCTGGGGCCAACGTCCTGACTTTC. This codes for CAWNGGSSGANVLTF. The full variable domain, with the rest looked up from reference TRBV30 and TRBJ2-6, is SQTIHQWPATLVQPVGSPLSLECTVEGTSNPNLYWYRQAAGRGLQLLFYSVGIGQISSEVPQNLSASRPQDRQFILSSKKLLLSDSGFYLCAWNGGSSGANVLTFGAGSRLTVL.

The J gene is TRBJ1-5, the V gene TRBV27; D gene ambiguous. V lost 5 bases and J lost 0, with 23 bases in between. The CDR3 loop spans 19 amino acids. Germline V gene sequence: CDR1 MNHEY, CDR2 SMNVEV (reference sequence). Here the CDR3 reads CASSTPGINLLYSNQPQHF. The CDR3 bases are TGTGCCAGCAGTACACCCGGGATAAACCTACTTTATAGCAATCAGCCCCAGCATTTT.

This clone came up once. The chain uses TRBV6-5 and TRBJ1-2; 10 bases fit TRBD1. V shed 4 bases and J 2 bases; nucleotides not matched to a gene: 4. This CDR3 comprises 15 residues. The germline V gene has CDR1 MNHEY and CDR2 SVGAGI. The CDR3 region is CASSSPDRGNYGYTF. DNA for the CDR3: TGTGCCAGCAGTTCCCCGGACAGGGGGAACTATGGCTACACCTTC.

This rearrangement joins TRBV18 to TRBJ1-1; D unresolved. CDR1 and CDR2 (germline): KGHSH, LQKENI. The germline V and J ends were trimmed by 4 bases and 7 bases, with 16 bases remaining between them. This CDR3 has 14 amino acids. For the CDR3, the DNA is TGTGCCAGCTCACTCATGGTGACGGAGGGTGAAGCTTTCTTT. It encodes CASSLMVTEGEAFF.

This chain uses TRBV5-1 with TRBJ2-1, with D maybe TRBD2 (6 bases). Germline V gene data show CDR1 as SGHRS and CDR2 as YFSETQ. The CDR3 is made up of 15 amino acids. With 4 bases removed from V and 4 bases from J, the gap between germline ends came to 15 bases. The CDR3 bases are TGCGCCAGCAGCCCGACGAAGGGGACTTACAATGAGCAGTTCTTC. As protein: CASSPTKGTYNEQFF.

The chain combines TRBV28 with TRBJ2-7; 7 nucleotides match TRBD1. The ends lost 7 bases at V and 2 bases at J; junction bases unmatched: 5. Germline CDR1 and CDR2: MDHEN and SYDVKM. CDR3 length: 13 residues. The CDR3 DNA reads TGTGCCAGCAAGGGCAGGGGGACCTACGAGCAGTACTTC. Protein product: CASKGRGTYEQYF. Full variable domain (missing parts from reference TRBV28 and TRBJ2-7): DVKVTQSSRYLVKRTGEKVFLECVQDMDHENMFWYRQDPGLGLRLIYFSYDVKMKEKGDIPEGYSVSREKKERFSLILESASTNQTSMYLCASKGRGTYEQYFGPGTRLTVT.

This clone was detected once. The CDR3 sequence is CASSNAAAGGNEQFF. The CDR3 bases are TGTGCCAGTAGTAATGCCGCGGCGGGAGGGAATGAGCAGTTCTTC. This chain links TRBV19 with TRBJ2-1; TRBD2 matches 9 bases. CDR1 and CDR2 from the germline V gene are LNHDA and SQIVND (reference sequence). The junction had 8 bases not matched to a gene; V was cut back by 4 bases and J by 7 bases. CDR3 length equals 15 residues.